The clone carrying this TCR beta chain was seen ten or more times. Its antigen is unknown. The data were taken from a study of identical twins. V was clipped by 4 bases and J by 9 bases; unmatched bases: 3. Germline V CDR1 and CDR2: MNHEY, SMNVEV (reference sequence). The CDR3 extends over 12 amino acids. TCRdb redid the calling of the 5' RACE reads with MiXCR, one entry per CDR3 protein. The sample comprises approximately 690,000 distinct CDR3 sequences, less than 7% of which are singletons, and around 2% rests with the top ten. The study, taken as a whole, reports: Fewer insertions marked abundant cord blood beta clonotypes; young adult naive trended weakly, memory not at all. Models underestimated how often monozygotic twins shared out-of-frame TCR alpha.

The rearrangement uses TRBV27 and TRBJ2-4; 7 nucleotides line up with TRBD2. Material: naive T cells sorted from blood. The TCR comes from a man aged 18 to 30 in good health. CDR3 region: CASSWGGGIQYF. As DNA, the CDR3 is TGTGCCAGCAGTTGGGGGGGTGGCATTCAGTACTTC.